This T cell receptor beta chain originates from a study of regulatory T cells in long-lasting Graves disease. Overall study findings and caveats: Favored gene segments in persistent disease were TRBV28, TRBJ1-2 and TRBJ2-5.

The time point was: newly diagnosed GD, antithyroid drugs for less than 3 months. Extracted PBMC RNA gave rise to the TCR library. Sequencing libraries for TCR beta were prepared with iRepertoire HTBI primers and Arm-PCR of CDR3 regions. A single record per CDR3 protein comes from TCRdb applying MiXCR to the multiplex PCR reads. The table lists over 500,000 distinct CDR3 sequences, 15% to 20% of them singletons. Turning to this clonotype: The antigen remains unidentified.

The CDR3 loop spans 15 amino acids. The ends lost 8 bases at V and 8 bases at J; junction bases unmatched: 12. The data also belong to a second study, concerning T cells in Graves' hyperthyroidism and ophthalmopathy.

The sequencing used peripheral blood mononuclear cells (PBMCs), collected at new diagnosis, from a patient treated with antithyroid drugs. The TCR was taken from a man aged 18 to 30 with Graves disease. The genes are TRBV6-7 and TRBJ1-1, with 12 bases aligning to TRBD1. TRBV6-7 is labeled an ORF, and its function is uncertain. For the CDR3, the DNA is TGTGCCAGCGAGGTTTCCGGGACAGGGGGCACGGAAGCTTTCTTT. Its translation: CASEVSGTGGTEAFF.